A selection of T cell receptor beta chains follows, all from one sample in a study of blood T cell repertoires in COVID-19. TCRdb's table, derived via immunoSEQ multiplex PCR, lists solely in-frame clones and lacks some. The sample shows 200,000 or so clones, approximately 83% of them seen only once. The sample was PBMCs or T cells enriched from blood (not recorded which). All receptors derive from a man aged 35 to 55 who had recovered from COVID-19. The CDR3 runs from the conserved cysteine through the conserved F or W. D genes are given only for firm matches. Part of the rows lack a size; the others show once, few, many or a class for expanded clones.

abundance: NA; j_gene: TRBJ1-2; v_gene: TRBV10-3; d_gene: TRBD1; CDR3nt: TGTGCCATCAGTGAGTCAAAGGGACAGCTCCATGGCTACACCTTC; CDR3aa: CAISESKGQLHGYTF
abundance: NA; j_gene: TRBJ1-6; v_gene: TRBV24-1; d_gene: NA; CDR3nt: TGTGCCACCAGTGATCGACCGGGACATCAGTCCAGCTCCTATAATTCACCCCTCCACTTT; CDR3aa: CATSDRPGHQSSSYNSPLHF
abundance: NA; j_gene: TRBJ2-7; v_gene: TRBV5-8; d_gene: NA; CDR3nt: TGTGCCAGCAGCTGGGGCAGTACCTACGAGCAGTACTTC; CDR3aa: CASSWGSTYEQYF
abundance: NA; j_gene: TRBJ2-7; v_gene: TRBV5-1; d_gene: TRBD1; CDR3nt: TGCGCCAGCAGCATATTGGGACAGGGGAGCTCTTACGAGCAGTACTTC; CDR3aa: CASSILGQGSSYEQYF
abundance: NA; j_gene: TRBJ1-1; v_gene: TRBV7-9; d_gene: NA; CDR3nt: TGTGCCAGCAGTTTACTTGGATGGACTGCTGTGAACACTGAAGCTTTCTTT; CDR3aa: CASSLLGWTAVNTEAFF
abundance: few; j_gene: TRBJ2-4; v_gene: TRBV5-6; d_gene: TRBD1; CDR3nt: TGTGCCAGCAGCTTGGCCGGGACAGGCCCCCCCAAAAACATTCAGTACTTC; CDR3aa: CASSLAGTGPPKNIQYF
abundance: NA; j_gene: TRBJ1-5; v_gene: TRBV27; d_gene: NA; CDR3nt: TGTGCCAGCAGTTTAGGACAGATAAATCAGCCCCAGCATTTT; CDR3aa: CASSLGQINQPQHF
abundance: NA; j_gene: TRBJ2-5; v_gene: TRBV7-2; d_gene: TRBD2; CDR3nt: TGTGCCAGCAGCTTAAGCTGGACTAGCGGGGGGGCCGGGGAGACCCAGTACTTC; CDR3aa: CASSLSWTSGGAGETQYF
abundance: few; j_gene: TRBJ1-3; v_gene: TRBV7-2; d_gene: NA; CDR3nt: TGTGCCAGCAGCTTCGCGACTTACGGAAACACCATATATTTT; CDR3aa: CASSFATYGNTIYF
abundance: few; j_gene: TRBJ1-4; v_gene: TRBV7-9; d_gene: NA; CDR3nt: TGTGCCAGCAGCCCCCAGAGTTTAGGACTAAATGAAAAACTGTTTTTT; CDR3aa: CASSPQSLGLNEKLFF
abundance: NA; j_gene: TRBJ2-2; v_gene: TRBV6-5; d_gene: NA; CDR3nt: TGTGCCAGTAGCAACCCTAACACCGGGGAGCTGTTTTTT; CDR3aa: CASSNPNTGELFF
abundance: few; j_gene: TRBJ1-4; v_gene: TRBV2; d_gene: TRBD1; CDR3nt: TGTGCCAGCAGTAAGGACAGGGTGGGGGAAAAACTGTTTTTT; CDR3aa: CASSKDRVGEKLFF
abundance: few; j_gene: TRBJ1-5; v_gene: TRBV6-6; d_gene: TRBD1; CDR3nt: TGTGCCAGCAGGGGGACAGATCATAGCAATCAGCCCCAGCATTTT; CDR3aa: CASRGTDHSNQPQHF